The entry below gives a single T cell receptor (beta chain) sequence along with its context. MiXCR, run by TCRdb on the RT-PCR reads, gives a single entry per CDR3 protein. Of hundreds of thousands of distinct CDR3 sequences in the sample, approximately 15% were seen once. Sequences were obtained from memory CD4+ T cells from blood. This clonotype originated in a female donor in good health, serving as a healthy control.

CDR3 residues: CASSWTQGQGAIQPQHF. CDR3 sequence (DNA): TGTGCCAGCAGTTGGACCCAGGGACAGGGGGCTATTCAGCCCCAGCATTTT. This chain links TRBV12-3 or TRBV12-4 with TRBJ1-5; 12 bases line up with TRBD1. CDR3 length: 17 residues. The J segment lost 6 bases and the V segment lost 4 bases, leaving 10 bases of the junction unmatched.